This entry concerns a single TCR beta chain. Its target is unknown. The entry originates in a study of Tregs in tolerant kidney transplant recipients. Related graft donors supplied nonmyeloablative bone marrow transplants, and mixed chimerism was transient. Unstimulated regulatory T cells (CD4+CD25+CD127-), CD4+CD25- non-regulatory cells, CD4 and CD8 cells were FACS-sorted from thawed PBMCs. The protocol was immunoSEQ multiplex PCR, while the TCRdb copy is restricted to in-frame clones and leaves out a portion. The data contain about 64,000 clones, 70% to 90% of them singletons. Findings and limits, study-wide: Antigen-driven expansion was suggested because donor-specific Tregs expanded more than all Tregs in tolerant patients. Validation in larger populations is needed because few patients were studied.

This material consisted of CD4+ T cells from blood (PBMCs), taken 6 months after the transplant. The source is a human patient who received a combined kidney and bone marrow transplant. Some of these T cells may belong to the graft donor.

In DNA, the CDR3 is TGTGCCAGCAGTAGAGGGGGACAGGGAGCAGATACGCAGTATTTT. This sequence encodes CASSRGGQGADTQYF. The chain recombines TRBV7-3 with TRBJ2-3, with 9 bases lining up with TRBD1. Trimming removed 6 bases from V and 4 bases from J; junction bases left unmatched: 8. There are 15 residues in the CDR3. Per germline, CDR1 SGHTA and CDR2 FQGTGA.